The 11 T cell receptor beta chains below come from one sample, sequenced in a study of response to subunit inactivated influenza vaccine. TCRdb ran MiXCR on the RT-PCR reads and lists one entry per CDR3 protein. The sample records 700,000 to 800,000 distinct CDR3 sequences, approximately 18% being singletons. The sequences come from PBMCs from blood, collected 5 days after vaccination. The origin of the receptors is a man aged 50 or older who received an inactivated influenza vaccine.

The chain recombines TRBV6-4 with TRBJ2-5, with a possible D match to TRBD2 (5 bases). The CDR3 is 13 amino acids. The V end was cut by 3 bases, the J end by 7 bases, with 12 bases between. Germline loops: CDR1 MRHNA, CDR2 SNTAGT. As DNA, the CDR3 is TGTGCCAGCAGTGAAGTAGGACGGGGGACCCAGTACTTC. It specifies CASSEVGRGTQYF.

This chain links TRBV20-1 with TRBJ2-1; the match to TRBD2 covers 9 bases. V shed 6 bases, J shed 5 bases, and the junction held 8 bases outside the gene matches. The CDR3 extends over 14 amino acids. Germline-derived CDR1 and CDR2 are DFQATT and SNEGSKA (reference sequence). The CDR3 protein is CSARGLAFNNEQFF. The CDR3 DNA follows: TGCAGTGCCCGAGGACTAGCGTTTAACAATGAGCAGTTCTTC.

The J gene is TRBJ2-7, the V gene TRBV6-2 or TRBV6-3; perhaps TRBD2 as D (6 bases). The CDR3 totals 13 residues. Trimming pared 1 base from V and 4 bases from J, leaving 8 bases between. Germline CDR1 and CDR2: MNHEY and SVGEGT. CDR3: CASSYLREYEQYF. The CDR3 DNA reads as TGTGCCAGCAGTTACTTGCGGGAATACGAGCAGTACTTC.

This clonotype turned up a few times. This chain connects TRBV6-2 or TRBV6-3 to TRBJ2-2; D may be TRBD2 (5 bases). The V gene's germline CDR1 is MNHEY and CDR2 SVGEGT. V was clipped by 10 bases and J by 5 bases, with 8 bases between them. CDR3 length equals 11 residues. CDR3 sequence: CATTSTGELFF. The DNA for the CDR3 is TGTGCCACCACTAGTACCGGGGAGCTGTTTTTT.

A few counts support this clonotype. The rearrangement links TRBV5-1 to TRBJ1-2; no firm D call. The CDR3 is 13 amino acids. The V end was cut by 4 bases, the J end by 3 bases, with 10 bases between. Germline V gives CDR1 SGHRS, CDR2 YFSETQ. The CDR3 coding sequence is TGCGCCAGCAGCGAAGATTCCTACTATGGCTACACCTTC. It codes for CASSEDSYYGYTF.

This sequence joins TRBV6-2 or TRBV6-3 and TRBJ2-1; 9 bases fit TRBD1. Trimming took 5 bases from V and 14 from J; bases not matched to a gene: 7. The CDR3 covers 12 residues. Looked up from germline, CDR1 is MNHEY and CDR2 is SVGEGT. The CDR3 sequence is CASSRSGQGKFF. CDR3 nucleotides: TGTGCCAGCAGTCGGTCGGGACAGGGAAAGTTCTTC.

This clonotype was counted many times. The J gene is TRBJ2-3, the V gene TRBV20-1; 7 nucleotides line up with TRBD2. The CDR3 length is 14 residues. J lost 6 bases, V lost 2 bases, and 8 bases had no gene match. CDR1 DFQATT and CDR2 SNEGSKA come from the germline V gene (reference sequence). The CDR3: CSARKSGTTDTQYF. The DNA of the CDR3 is TGCAGTGCTAGAAAATCCGGGACTACGGATACGCAGTATTTT.

CDR3 coding DNA: TGTGCCAGCAGTTGGCTCCCGGGACAGGGGTTTACTGGCTACACCTTC. Protein product: CASSWLPGQGFTGYTF. The chain carries TRBV28 and TRBJ1-2; 10 nucleotides agree with TRBD1. Losses at the gene ends were 4 bases for V and 7 bases for J; bases not matched to a gene: 12. The CDR3 consists of 16 residues. Germline V gene lookup returns CDR1 MDHEN and CDR2 SYDVKM.

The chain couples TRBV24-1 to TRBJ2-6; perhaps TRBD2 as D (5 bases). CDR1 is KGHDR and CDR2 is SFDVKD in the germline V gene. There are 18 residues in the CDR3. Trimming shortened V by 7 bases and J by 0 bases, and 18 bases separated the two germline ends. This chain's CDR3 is CATSSPRGPSSGANVLTF. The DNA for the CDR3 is TGTGCCACCAGCTCGCCTAGAGGGCCTAGCTCTGGGGCCAACGTCCTGACTTTC.

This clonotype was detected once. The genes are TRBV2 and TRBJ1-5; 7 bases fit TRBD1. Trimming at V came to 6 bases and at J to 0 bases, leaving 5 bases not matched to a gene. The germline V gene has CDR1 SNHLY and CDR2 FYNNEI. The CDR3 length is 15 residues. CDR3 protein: CASRQGRNSNQPQHF. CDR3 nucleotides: TGTGCCAGCAGACAGGGGAGAAATAGCAATCAGCCCCAGCATTTT.

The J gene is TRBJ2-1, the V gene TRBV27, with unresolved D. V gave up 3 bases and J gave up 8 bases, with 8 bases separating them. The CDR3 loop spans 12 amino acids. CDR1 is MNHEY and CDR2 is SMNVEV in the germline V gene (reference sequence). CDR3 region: CASSFGNYEQFF. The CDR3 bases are TGTGCCAGCAGTTTTGGGAACTATGAGCAGTTCTTC.